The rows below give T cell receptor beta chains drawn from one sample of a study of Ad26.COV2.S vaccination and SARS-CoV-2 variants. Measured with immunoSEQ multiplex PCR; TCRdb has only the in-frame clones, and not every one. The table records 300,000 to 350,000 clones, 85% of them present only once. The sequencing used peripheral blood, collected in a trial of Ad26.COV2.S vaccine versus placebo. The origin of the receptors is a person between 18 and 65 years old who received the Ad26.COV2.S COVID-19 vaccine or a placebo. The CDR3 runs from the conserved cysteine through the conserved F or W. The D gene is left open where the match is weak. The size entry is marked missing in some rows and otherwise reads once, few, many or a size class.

CDR3: CASQPGTAFYSNQPQHF; DNA: TGTGCCAGTCAGCCCGGGACAGCATTTTATAGCAATCAGCCCCAGCATTTT; V: TRBV5-5; D: TRBD1; J: TRBJ1-5; size: -
CDR3: CSVTTSGGADTQYF; DNA: TGCAGCGTTACGACTAGCGGGGGGGCAGATACGCAGTATTTT; V: TRBV29-1; D: TRBD2; J: TRBJ2-3; size: -
CDR3: CSVVQNLANYGYTF; DNA: TGCAGCGTTGTGCAGAACCTTGCTAACTATGGCTACACCTTC; V: TRBV29-1; D: -; J: TRBJ1-2; size: -
CDR3: CASSLPDRRGGYTF; DNA: TGTGCCAGCTCACTGCCCGACAGGCGAGGAGGCTACACCTTC; V: TRBV18; D: -; J: TRBJ1-2; size: -
CDR3: CASSYRQGYTGELFF; DNA: TGTGCCAGCAGTTACCGACAGGGATACACCGGGGAGCTGTTTTTT; V: TRBV28; D: TRBD1; J: TRBJ2-2; size: few
CDR3: CAIMWGGDYGYTF; DNA: TGTGCCATCATGTGGGGGGGCGACTATGGCTACACCTTC; V: TRBV28; D: -; J: TRBJ1-2; size: few
CDR3: CTSSLGGGHTYGYTF; DNA: TGCACCAGCAGCCTGGGCGGGGGCCATACGTATGGCTACACCTTC; V: TRBV1; D: -; J: TRBJ1-2; size: -
CDR3: CASSLTLGYTGELFF; DNA: TGTGCCAGCAGCTTAACTTTAGGGTACACCGGGGAGCTGTTTTTT; V: TRBV5-6; D: -; J: TRBJ2-2; size: -
CDR3: CASSLAGRARGEKLFF; DNA: TGTGCCAGCAGCTTAGCGGGGAGGGCCAGGGGAGAAAAACTGTTTTTT; V: TRBV7-8; D: -; J: TRBJ1-4; size: -
CDR3: CASSYSTGYHTTRNEQFF; DNA: TGTGCCAGCAGCTATAGCACAGGTTACCATACCACTCGGAATGAGCAGTTCTTC; V: TRBV5-6; D: -; J: TRBJ2-1; size: -
CDR3: CASSLAGQGARSYEQYF; DNA: TGTGCCAGCAGCTTGGCCGGACAGGGGGCTAGATCCTACGAGCAGTACTTC; V: TRBV5-4; D: TRBD1; J: TRBJ2-7; size: -
CDR3: CASNIGILMNTEAFF; DNA: TGTGCCAGCAACATTGGGATTCTCATGAACACTGAAGCTTTCTTT; V: TRBV5-8; D: -; J: TRBJ1-1; size: -
CDR3: CASSFVGQGVSSYNSPLHF; DNA: TGTGCCAGCAGTTTTGTGGGACAGGGGGTCAGCTCCTATAATTCACCCCTCCACTTT; V: TRBV28; D: TRBD1; J: TRBJ1-6; size: once
CDR3: CATSDPGRGGQYF; DNA: TGTGCCACCAGTGACCCCGGAAGGGGAGGCCAGTACTTC; V: TRBV24-1; D: -; J: TRBJ2-5; size: -
CDR3: CASGRMGDYGYTF; DNA: TGTGCCAGTGGCAGGATGGGGGACTATGGCTACACCTTC; V: TRBV11-1; D: -; J: TRBJ1-2; size: -
CDR3: CASSQAVGRATDTQYF; DNA: TGTGCCAGCAGCCAAGCAGTCGGCAGGGCTACAGATACGCAGTATTTT; V: TRBV4-2; D: -; J: TRBJ2-3; size: -
CDR3: CSASIGTGWWTQYF; DNA: TGCAGTGCTAGTATCGGGACAGGGTGGTGGACCCAGTACTTC; V: TRBV20-1; D: TRBD1; J: TRBJ2-5; size: -
CDR3: CASRGTNQETQYF; DNA: TGTGCCAGTAGAGGGACAAACCAAGAGACCCAGTACTTC; V: TRBV19; D: -; J: TRBJ2-5; size: -
CDR3: CASSRDRANTEAFF; DNA: TGTGCCAGCAGCAGGGACAGGGCGAACACTGAAGCTTTCTTT; V: TRBV27; D: TRBD1; J: TRBJ1-1; size: -
CDR3: CASRLQGLGGNSPLHF; DNA: TGTGCCAGCAGGTTGCAGGGATTGGGAGGAAATTCACCCCTCCACTTT; V: TRBV28; D: -; J: TRBJ1-6; size: -
CDR3: CASSPLRGILVDEAFF; DNA: TGTGCCAGCAGTCCCCTGCGGGGGATTTTGGTTGATGAAGCTTTCTTT; V: TRBV2; D: -; J: TRBJ1-1; size: -
CDR3: CASSFPATYEQYF; DNA: TGTGCCAGCAGCTTCCCAGCCACCTACGAGCAGTACTTC; V: TRBV7-2; D: -; J: TRBJ2-7; size: -
CDR3: CASSLGTDYNEQFF; DNA: TGCGCCAGCAGCTTGGGGACAGACTACAATGAGCAGTTCTTC; V: TRBV5-1; D: -; J: TRBJ2-1; size: -
CDR3: CSGTDYNEQFF; DNA: TGCAGCGGGACCGATTACAATGAGCAGTTCTTC; V: TRBV20-1; D: -; J: TRBJ2-1; size: -
CDR3: CASSSYRGSYGYTF; DNA: TGTGCCAGCAGTTCCTACAGGGGGTCCTATGGCTACACCTTC; V: TRBV6-5; D: TRBD1; J: TRBJ1-2; size: -
CDR3: CASSTQGPRETQYF; DNA: TGTGCCAGCAGTACGCAGGGACCACGGGAGACCCAGTACTTC; V: TRBV5-4; D: -; J: TRBJ2-5; size: -
CDR3: CASSFPPGDEQYF; DNA: TGTGCCAGCAGTTTCCCCCCCGGGGACGAGCAGTACTTC; V: TRBV28; D: -; J: TRBJ2-7; size: few
CDR3: CASSPVGGRPHGYTF; DNA: TGTGCCAGCAGTCCAGTGGGGGGGCGTCCGCATGGCTACACCTTC; V: TRBV6-5; D: -; J: TRBJ1-2; size: -
CDR3: CASSEGHYTGELFF; DNA: TGTGCCAGCAGTGAAGGACACTACACCGGGGAGCTGTTTTTT; V: TRBV6-1; D: -; J: TRBJ2-2; size: -
CDR3: CASSLGGFTNSPLHF; DNA: TGTGCCAGCAGCTTGGGGGGCTTTACTAATTCACCCCTCCACTTT; V: TRBV5-5; D: -; J: TRBJ1-6; size: -
CDR3: CASSQDRGQETQYF; DNA: TGTGCCAGCAGCCAGGACAGGGGACAAGAGACCCAGTACTTC; V: TRBV5-4; D: TRBD1; J: TRBJ2-5; size: -
CDR3: CASSARYTEAFF; DNA: TGTGCCAGCAGCGCCCGATACACTGAAGCTTTCTTT; V: TRBV2; D: -; J: TRBJ1-1; size: few
CDR3: CASSHAQGRNQPQHF; DNA: TGTGCCAGTAGCCACGCACAGGGGAGGAATCAGCCCCAGCATTTT; V: TRBV19; D: TRBD1; J: TRBJ1-5; size: once
CDR3: CASRTGNSPLHF; DNA: TGTGCCAGCCGGACAGGGAATTCACCCCTCCACTTT; V: TRBV9; D: TRBD1; J: TRBJ1-6; size: many
CDR3: CASSLIAGPAVF; DNA: TGTGCCAGCAGCTTAATAGCAGGGCCGGCGGTCTTC; V: TRBV7-6; D: -; J: TRBJ2-1; size: -
CDR3: CASSLGGAEAPLHF; DNA: TGTGCCAGCAGCTTGGGAGGGGCTGAGGCACCCCTCCACTTT; V: TRBV5-4; D: -; J: TRBJ1-6; size: -
CDR3: CASSFRPGPQETQYF; DNA: TGTGCCAGCAGCTTCCGCCCGGGGCCGCAAGAGACCCAGTACTTC; V: TRBV5-4; D: -; J: TRBJ2-5; size: -
CDR3: CASSSRDRGFPATNEQFF; DNA: TGTGCCAGCAGCTCCCGGGACAGGGGCTTCCCGGCCACCAATGAGCAGTTCTTC; V: TRBV7-9; D: TRBD1; J: TRBJ2-1; size: -
CDR3: CASRYGTAETQYF; DNA: TGTGCCAGCAGATATGGGACAGCTGAGACCCAGTACTTC; V: TRBV12-3/TRBV12-4; D: TRBD1; J: TRBJ2-5; size: -
CDR3: CAGRTSFHEQFF; DNA: TGTGCCGGCCGGACTAGCTTTCATGAGCAGTTCTTC; V: TRBV6-5; D: TRBD2; J: TRBJ2-1; size: few
CDR3: CASSARQGGSSHYEQYF; DNA: TGTGCCAGTAGTGCGCGACAGGGCGGATCGAGCCACTACGAGCAGTACTTC; V: TRBV19; D: TRBD1; J: TRBJ2-7; size: -
CDR3: CASSSGENEKLFF; DNA: TGTGCCAGCAGCTCGGGGGAAAATGAAAAACTGTTTTTT; V: TRBV7-9; D: -; J: TRBJ1-4; size: -
CDR3: CATSTVYGGVPTDTQYF; DNA: TGTGCCACCAGTACCGTCTATGGCGGGGTCCCCACAGATACGCAGTATTTT; V: TRBV15; D: -; J: TRBJ2-3; size: -
CDR3: CASSQTGGTKGNEQYF; DNA: TGTGCCAGTAGCCAAACCGGCGGGACGAAGGGCAACGAGCAGTACTTC; V: TRBV19; D: -; J: TRBJ2-7; size: -
CDR3: CASSLGSQNTEAFF; DNA: TGCGCCAGCAGCTTGGGGAGTCAGAACACTGAAGCTTTCTTT; V: TRBV5-1; D: -; J: TRBJ1-1; size: -
CDR3: CATSRDVSRDTIYF; DNA: TGTGCCACCAGCAGAGATGTCAGTAGAGACACCATATATTTT; V: TRBV15; D: -; J: TRBJ1-3; size: -
CDR3: CASRGEGAWGYTF; DNA: TGTGCCAGCAGGGGCGAAGGGGCGTGGGGCTACACCTTC; V: TRBV25-1; D: -; J: TRBJ1-2; size: few
CDR3: CASNHPSGTRYNEQFF; DNA: TGTGCCAGCAACCACCCTAGCGGGACCCGATACAATGAGCAGTTCTTC; V: TRBV5-4; D: TRBD2; J: TRBJ2-1; size: -
CDR3: CASKGQYNSPLHF; DNA: TGTGCCAGCAAGGGCCAGTATAATTCACCCCTCCACTTT; V: TRBV5-8; D: -; J: TRBJ1-6; size: -
CDR3: CASSPGTGLLNTEAFF; DNA: TGTGCCAGCAGCCCGGGGACAGGGCTATTGAACACTGAAGCTTTCTTT; V: TRBV11-3; D: TRBD1; J: TRBJ1-1; size: -
CDR3: CASSIGQMNTEAFF; DNA: TGTGCCAGCAGCATTGGACAGATGAACACTGAAGCTTTCTTT; V: TRBV5-5; D: -; J: TRBJ1-1; size: -
CDR3: CASSSTGGPEAFF; DNA: TGTGCCAGCAGTTCCACAGGGGGCCCTGAAGCTTTCTTT; V: TRBV11-2; D: TRBD1; J: TRBJ1-1; size: -
CDR3: CATSDLGHGGNEQYF; DNA: TGTGCCACCAGTGACTTAGGACACGGTGGGAACGAGCAGTACTTC; V: TRBV24-1; D: -; J: TRBJ2-7; size: -
CDR3: CASSRRGNTEAFF; DNA: TGTGCCAGCAGCAGACGGGGGAACACTGAAGCTTTCTTT; V: TRBV7-9; D: -; J: TRBJ1-1; size: -
CDR3: CASSIPGPNTEAFF; DNA: TGTGCCAGTAGTATCCCAGGTCCGAACACTGAAGCTTTCTTT; V: TRBV19; D: -; J: TRBJ1-1; size: once
CDR3: CASSPGQRAGANVLTF; DNA: TGCGCCAGCAGCCCTGGTCAACGGGCTGGGGCCAACGTCCTGACTTTC; V: TRBV5-1; D: -; J: TRBJ2-6; size: -
CDR3: CASRPPGNTIYF; DNA: TGTGCCAGCAGACCCCCTGGAAACACCATATATTTT; V: TRBV6-5; D: -; J: TRBJ1-3; size: -
CDR3: CASSQSQPQHF; DNA: TGCGCCAGCAGTCAAAGTCAGCCCCAGCATTTT; V: TRBV23-1; D: -; J: TRBJ1-5; size: -
CDR3: CASSQRTSGERETQYF; DNA: TGTGCCAGCAGCCAAAGGACTAGCGGGGAACGAGAGACCCAGTACTTC; V: TRBV14; D: TRBD2; J: TRBJ2-5; size: once